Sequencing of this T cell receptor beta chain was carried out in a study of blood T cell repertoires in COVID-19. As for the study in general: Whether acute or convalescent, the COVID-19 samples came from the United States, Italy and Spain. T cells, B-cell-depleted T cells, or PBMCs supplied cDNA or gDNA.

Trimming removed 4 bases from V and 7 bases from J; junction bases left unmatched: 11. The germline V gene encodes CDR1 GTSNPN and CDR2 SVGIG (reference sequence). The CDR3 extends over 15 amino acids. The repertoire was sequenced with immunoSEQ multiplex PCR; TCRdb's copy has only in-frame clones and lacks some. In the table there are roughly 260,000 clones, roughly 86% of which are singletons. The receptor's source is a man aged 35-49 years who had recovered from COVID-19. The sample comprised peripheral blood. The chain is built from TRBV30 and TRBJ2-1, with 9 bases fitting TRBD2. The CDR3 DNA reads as TGTGCCTGGATCGGGCAAGCGGGAGGCACAAATGAGCAGTTCTTC. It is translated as CAWIGQAGGTNEQFF.